Sequencing of this T cell receptor (beta chain) was carried out in a study of blood T cells in healthy people across ages. Germline-derived CDR1 and CDR2 are MGHRA and YSYEKL. With 0 bases clipped from V and 5 bases from J, the junction kept 10 bases outside the gene matches. This CDR3 region has 17 residues. For the second PCR, which ran for about 6 to 11 cycles, a sample-barcoded 5' primer and a J-beta primer mix were used. Each CDR3 protein is one row after TCRdb ran MiXCR on the 5' RACE reads. Among about 1.6 million distinct CDR3 sequences listed, about 31% were seen once. Input material: blood. This chain uses TRBV4-1 with TRBJ2-5, with 9 bases matching TRBD2. The receptor's source is a woman in her twenties or thirties in good health. The CDR3 region has the DNA TGCGCCAGCAGCCAAGATCGTGCACTAGCGGGCGTGGAGACCCAGTACTTC. Translation gives CASSQDRALAGVETQYF.